The 21 T cell receptor beta chains below all came from one sample that was sequenced in a study of identical twins (dated by TCRdb to 2015 to 2016). Libraries were prepared through 5' RACE. The data were produced on an Illumina HiSeq 2000. The raw public data were reprocessed by TCRdb itself: fastp quality trimming at Q25, MiXCR clonotype calling, in-frame beta chains only. Here each entry gathers all rows of one CDR3 protein and keeps the most common genes and DNA. This sample gives about 240,000 distinct CDR3 sequences in total; 7.5% of them show up just once. The ten largest clonotypes hold 5% to 6% of the sample. The same sample was also used in a study of yellow fever vaccine responses in identical twins.

What was sequenced was CD8+ T cells sorted from blood. These TCRs come from a woman aged 18-30 years in good health.

The chain links TRBV19 to TRBJ1-1, with a weak D call TRBD1 (6 bases). In germline, CDR1 is LNHDA, CDR2 SQIVND (reference sequence). V lost 4 bases and J lost 5, with 17 bases in between. The CDR3 runs to 15 residues. The CDR3 DNA sequence: TGTGCCAGTAGTACCACTAGGGGGGTGCGGACTGAAGCTTTCTTT. It is translated as CASSTTRGVRTEAFF.

This clonotype came up many times. The chain employs TRBV29-1 and TRBJ2-1; 9 bases line up with TRBD2. The CDR3 extends over 18 amino acids. The J segment lost 5 bases and the V segment lost 1 base, leaving 15 bases of the junction unmatched. CDR1 and CDR2 from the germline V gene are SQVTM and ANQGSEA. The CDR3 region is CSVEVFGLTSGGDNEQFF. CDR3 bases: TGCAGCGTTGAAGTCTTTGGGTTGACTAGCGGAGGAGACAATGAGCAGTTCTTC.

This clonotype was seen more than once but under ten times. This rearrangement joins TRBV10-2 to TRBJ2-4; D is perhaps TRBD2 (6 bases). This CDR3 comprises 17 residues. Germline V gene lookup returns CDR1 WSHSY and CDR2 SAAADI. V lost 6 bases and J lost 2, with 20 bases in between. CDR3 coding DNA: TGCGCCAGCAGCGAGAAGGGGACTGAGACGACCAAAAACATTCAGTACTTC. Its protein is CASSEKGTETTKNIQYF.

The rearrangement joins TRBV7-9 to TRBJ2-7; D may match TRBD1 or TRBD2 (5 bases each). Trimming took off 3 bases at V and 5 bases at J, with 5 bases between the two ends. This CDR3 is 11 amino acids long. Looked up from germline, CDR1 is SEHNR and CDR2 is FQNEAQ (reference sequence). DNA for the CDR3: TGTGCCAGCAGCTTGGGGGACGAGCAGTACGTC. This encodes CASSLGDEQYV.

The V and J genes are TRBV28 and TRBJ2-1, with D hard to call. The CDR3 runs 14 residues. In germline, CDR1 is MDHEN, CDR2 SYDVKM. Deletions cut 3 bases from V and 5 bases from J, with 11 bases between. Here the CDR3 reads CASSFDRLDNEQFF. Here the CDR3 DNA reads TGTGCCAGCAGTTTTGATCGGCTAGACAATGAGCAGTTCTTC.

The chain uses TRBV12-3 or TRBV12-4 and TRBJ1-2; unclear D gene. Trimming cost V 2 bases and J 8 bases, with 12 bases left between them. The CDR3 consists of 13 residues. CDR3 loop: CASSLSGPLGYTF. The CDR3 nucleotides read TGTGCCAGCAGTTTATCTGGTCCCTTGGGCTACACCTTC.

This clonotype was seen at least ten times. The chain employs TRBV15 and TRBJ1-2; TRBD1 agrees at 10 bases. CDR3 size: 14 residues. The J segment lost 6 bases and the V segment lost 4 bases, leaving 5 bases of the junction unmatched. Germline V gene data show CDR1 as LNHNV and CDR2 as YYDKDF (reference sequence). The CDR3 loop is CATSTPGTGDGYTF. CDR3 nucleotides: TGTGCCACCAGCACCCCCGGGACAGGGGATGGCTACACCTTC. The whole variable domain, filled in from reference TRBV15 and TRBJ1-2, reads DAMVIQNPRYQVTQFGKPVTLSCSQTLNHNVMYWYQQKSSQAPKLLFHYYDKDFNNEADTPDNFQSRRPNTSFCFLDIRSPGLGDTAMYLCATSTPGTGDGYTFGSGTRLTVV.

This clonotype was seen ten or more times. The chain uses TRBV5-4 and TRBJ2-1; TRBD1 might be the D (5 bases). Germline V gene sequence: CDR1 SGHNT, CDR2 YYREEE (reference sequence). V dropped 2 bases and J dropped 5 bases, with 8 bases sitting between them. The CDR3 consists of 13 residues. DNA of the CDR3: TGTGCCAGCAGCTTAGGGGCACACAATGAGCAGTTCTTC. Its protein is CASSLGAHNEQFF. Full variable domain (missing parts from reference TRBV5-4 and TRBJ2-1): ETGVTQSPTHLIKTRGQQVTLRCSSQSGHNTVSWYQQALGQGPQFIFQYYREEENGRGNFPPRFSGLQFPNYSSELNVNALELDDSALYLCASSLGAHNEQFFGPGTRLTVL.

This clonotype was found a few times. The gene calls are TRBV20-1 and TRBJ1-1; possibly TRBD1 for D (5 bases). Per the germline V gene, CDR1 is DFQATT and CDR2 is SNEGSKA (reference sequence). This CDR3 is built from 14 residues. The germline V and J ends were trimmed by 2 bases and 6 bases, with 16 bases remaining between them. As DNA, the CDR3 is TGCAGTGCTAGACTCCGGGACCCAGGCGCTGAAGCTTTCTTT. Its translation is CSARLRDPGAEAFF.

The chain uses TRBV11-2 and TRBJ2-5, with D perhaps TRBD1 or TRBD2 (7 bases each). This CDR3 has 18 residues. CDR1 is SGHAT and CDR2 is FQNNGV in the germline V gene. V was pared by 0 bases and J by 5 bases, with 22 bases between. CDR3 nucleotides: TGTGCCAGCAGCTTAGATTTTCAGACAGGGCCCGGGGGGGAGACCCAGTACTTC. This translates into CASSLDFQTGPGGETQYF.

This clonotype was counted many times. This sequence joins TRBV5-5 and TRBJ1-1; the D gene is possibly TRBD1 (6 bases). CDR3 size: 14 residues. CDR1 SGHKS and CDR2 YYEKEE come from the germline V gene (reference sequence). The germline V and J ends were trimmed by 0 bases and 6 bases, with 12 bases remaining between them. For the CDR3, the DNA is TGTGCCAGCAGCTTGGCACCAGGGGTCCCTGAAGCTTTCTTT. It specifies CASSLAPGVPEAFF. The full variable domain, in which reference TRBV5-5 and TRBJ1-1 provide the parts outside the CDR3, is DAGVTQSPTHLIKTRGQQVTLRCSPISGHKSVSWYQQVLGQGPQFIFQYYEKEERGRGNFPDRFSARQFPNYSSELNVNALLLGDSALYLCASSLAPGVPEAFFGQGTRLTVV.

There are a few counts of this clonotype. The chain uses TRBV3-1 and TRBJ1-1, with a weak D call TRBD1 (5 bases). V was trimmed by 0 bases and J by 4 bases, leaving 12 bases between them. Germline values: CDR1 LGHDT, CDR2 YNNKEL (reference sequence). CDR3 length equals 15 residues. The CDR3 DNA reads as TGTGCCAGCAGCCAAGATTCGAGAAGGGGCACTGAAGCTTTCTTT. It specifies CASSQDSRRGTEAFF. The complete variable domain, with remaining parts taken from reference TRBV3-1 and TRBJ1-1, reads DTAVSQTPKYLVTQMGNDKSIKCEQNLGHDTMYWYKQDSKKFLKIMFSYNNKELIINETVPNRFSPKSPDKAHLNLHINSLELGDSAVYFCASSQDSRRGTEAFFGQGTRLTVV.

The chain employs TRBV5-8 and TRBJ1-5, with D possibly TRBD1 on 5 matching bases. V lost 3 bases and J 4 bases, leaving 14 bases between the germline ends. Germline-derived CDR1 and CDR2 are SGHTS and YDEGEE. The CDR3 spans 15 residues. The CDR3 spells CASSWGHLENQPQHF. The CDR3 DNA is TGTGCCAGCAGCTGGGGCCACCTAGAGAATCAGCCCCAGCATTTT.

This clonotype came up many times. This sequence joins TRBV20-1 and TRBJ2-7, with TRBD2 matching 10 bases. CDR1 is DFQATT, CDR2 SNEGSKA, per germline (reference sequence). With V trimmed by 3 bases and J by 3 bases, 8 bases remained unmatched. The CDR3 is made up of 15 amino acids. This chain's CDR3 is CSASQLAGGLYEQYF. CDR3 nucleotide sequence: TGCAGTGCTAGTCAATTAGCGGGAGGCCTCTACGAGCAGTACTTC.

Worth noting for this clonotype: The junction and the germline gene differ at one end; a read error may be behind it. This rearrangement joins TRBV4-1 to TRBJ2-7, with D perhaps matching TRBD1 or TRBD2 (5 bases each). This CDR3 region has 13 residues. CDR1 and CDR2 (germline): MGHRA, YSYEKL. This CDR3 is CASSEEGRREQYF. The CDR3 DNA reads as TGCGCCAGCAGCGAAGAGGGGCGGCGGGAGCAGTACTTC.

This sequence joins TRBV6-5 and TRBJ2-1, with 8 positions matching TRBD2. The CDR3 contains 16 residues. V shed 2 bases, J shed 3 bases, and the junction held 6 bases outside the gene matches. The germline V gene has CDR1 MNHEY and CDR2 SVGAGI. The CDR3 nucleotides are TGTGCCAGCAGTTACGAAGCGGGAGAGGGCTACAATGAGCAGTTCTTC. Its translation: CASSYEAGEGYNEQFF.

This clonotype was recorded a few times. The chain recombines TRBV28 with TRBJ2-5, with 7 bases fitting TRBD1. V shed 3 bases and J 3 bases; nucleotides not matched to a gene: 4. There are 14 residues in the CDR3. Germline lookup yields CDR1 MDHEN and CDR2 SYDVKM. CDR3 in DNA: TGTGCCAGCAGTTTTGAGGGGGCTAAAGAGACCCAGTACTTC. This translates into CASSFEGAKETQYF.

This clonotype turned up a few times. J is TRBJ2-1 and V is TRBV7-9; 13 positions agree with TRBD2. The germline gives CDR1 SEHNR, CDR2 FQNEAQ (reference sequence). The CDR3 contains 17 residues. The trim removed 2 bases at V and 4 bases at J, leaving 5 bases unmatched. The CDR3 nucleotides read TGTGCCAGCAGCTTAAACCCGGGACTAGCGGGGTACAATGAGCAGTTCTTC. It yields the protein CASSLNPGLAGYNEQFF. The full variable domain, completed using reference TRBV7-9 and TRBJ2-1, is DTGVSQNPRHKITKRGQNVTFRCDPISEHNRLYWYRQTLGQGPEFLTYFQNEAQLEKSRLLSDRFSAERPKGSFSTLEIQRTEQGDSAMYLCASSLNPGLAGYNEQFFGPGTRLTVL.

The chain combines TRBV12-3 or TRBV12-4 with TRBJ2-7, with no clear D. The CDR3 consists of 14 residues. Trimming left V 8 bases short and J 5 bases short, with 19 bases between. This CDR3 reads CASSSAGFGDEQYF. CDR3 sequence (DNA): TGTGCCAGCTCTTCTGCAGGATTTGGAGACGAGCAGTACTTC.

The J gene is TRBJ2-7, the V gene TRBV28, with D hard to call. Germline V gene sequence: CDR1 MDHEN, CDR2 SYDVKM. Trimming removed 3 bases from V and 0 bases from J, with 9 bases in between. The CDR3 sequence is 14 residues long. DNA for the CDR3: TGTGCCAGCAGTTTGGAATCAGGCTCCTACGAGCAGTACTTC. This gives the protein CASSLESGSYEQYF.

This clonotype was detected a few times. In nucleotides, the CDR3 is TGTGCCAGCAGCTCAGGACCCCGAGGACTGTTTTTT. This translates into CASSSGPRGLFF. V and J are TRBV5-6 and TRBJ1-4, with D uncertain. The CDR3 length is 12 residues. Trimming took 3 bases from V and 13 from J, leaving 13 bases between them. Per germline, CDR1 SGHDT and CDR2 YYEEEE.